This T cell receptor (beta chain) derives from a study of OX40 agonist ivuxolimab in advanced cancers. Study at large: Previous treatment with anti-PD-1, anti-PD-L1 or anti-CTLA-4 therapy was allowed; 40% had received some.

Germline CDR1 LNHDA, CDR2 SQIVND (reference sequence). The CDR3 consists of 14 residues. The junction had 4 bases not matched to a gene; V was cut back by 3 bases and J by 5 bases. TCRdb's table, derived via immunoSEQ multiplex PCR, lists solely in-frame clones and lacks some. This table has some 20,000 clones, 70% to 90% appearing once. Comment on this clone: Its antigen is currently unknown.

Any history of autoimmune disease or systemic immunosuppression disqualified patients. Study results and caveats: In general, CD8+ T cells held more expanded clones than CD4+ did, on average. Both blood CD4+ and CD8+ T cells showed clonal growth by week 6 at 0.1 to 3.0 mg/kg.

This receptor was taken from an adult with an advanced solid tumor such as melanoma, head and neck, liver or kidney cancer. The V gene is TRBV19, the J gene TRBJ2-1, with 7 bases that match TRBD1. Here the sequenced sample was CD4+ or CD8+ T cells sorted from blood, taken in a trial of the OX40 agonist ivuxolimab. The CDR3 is CASSMRTGHNEQFF. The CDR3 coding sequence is TGTGCCAGTAGTATGAGGACAGGCCACAATGAGCAGTTCTTC.